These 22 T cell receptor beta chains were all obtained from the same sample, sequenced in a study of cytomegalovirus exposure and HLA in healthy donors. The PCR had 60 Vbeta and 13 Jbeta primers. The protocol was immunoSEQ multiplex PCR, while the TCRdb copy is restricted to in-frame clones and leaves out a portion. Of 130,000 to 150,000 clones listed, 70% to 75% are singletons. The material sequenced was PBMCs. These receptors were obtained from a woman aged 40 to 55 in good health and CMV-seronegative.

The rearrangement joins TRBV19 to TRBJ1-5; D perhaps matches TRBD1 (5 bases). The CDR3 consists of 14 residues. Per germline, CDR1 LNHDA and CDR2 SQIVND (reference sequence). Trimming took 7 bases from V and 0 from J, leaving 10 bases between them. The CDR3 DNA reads TGTGCCAGTAAGGGGCAGCATAGCAATCAGCCCCAGCATTTT. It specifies CASKGQHSNQPQHF.

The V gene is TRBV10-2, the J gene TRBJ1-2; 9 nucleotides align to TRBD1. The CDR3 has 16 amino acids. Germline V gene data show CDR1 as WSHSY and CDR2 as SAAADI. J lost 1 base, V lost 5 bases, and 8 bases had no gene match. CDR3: CASSHDGQGRNYGYTF. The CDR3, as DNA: TGCGCCAGCAGTCACGACGGACAGGGGCGTAACTATGGCTACACCTTC.

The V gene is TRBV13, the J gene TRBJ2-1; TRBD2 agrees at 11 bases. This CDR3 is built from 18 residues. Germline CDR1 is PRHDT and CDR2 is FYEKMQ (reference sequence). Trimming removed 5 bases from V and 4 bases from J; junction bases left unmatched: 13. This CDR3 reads CASSVALAGGVLYNEQFF. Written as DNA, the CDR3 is TGTGCCAGCAGCGTAGCCCTAGCGGGGGGCGTGTTGTACAATGAGCAGTTCTTC.

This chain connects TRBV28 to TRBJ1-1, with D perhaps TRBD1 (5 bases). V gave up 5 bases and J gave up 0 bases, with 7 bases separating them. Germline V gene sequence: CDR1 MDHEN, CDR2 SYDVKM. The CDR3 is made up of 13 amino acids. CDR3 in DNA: TGTGCCAGCAGTATACAGGTGAACACTGAAGCTTTCTTT. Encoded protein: CASSIQVNTEAFF.

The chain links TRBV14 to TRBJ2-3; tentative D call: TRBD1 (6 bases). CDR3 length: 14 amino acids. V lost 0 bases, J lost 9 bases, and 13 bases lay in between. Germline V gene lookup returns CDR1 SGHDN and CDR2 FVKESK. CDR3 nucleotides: TGTGCCAGCAGCCAAGATACCCTTCAGGGGACGCAGTATTTT. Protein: CASSQDTLQGTQYF.

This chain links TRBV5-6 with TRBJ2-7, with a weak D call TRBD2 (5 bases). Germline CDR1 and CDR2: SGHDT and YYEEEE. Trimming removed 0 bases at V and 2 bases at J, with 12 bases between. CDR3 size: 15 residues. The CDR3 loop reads CASSLGGSEAYEQYF. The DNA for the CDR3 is TGTGCCAGCAGCTTGGGCGGTAGCGAAGCCTACGAGCAGTACTTC.

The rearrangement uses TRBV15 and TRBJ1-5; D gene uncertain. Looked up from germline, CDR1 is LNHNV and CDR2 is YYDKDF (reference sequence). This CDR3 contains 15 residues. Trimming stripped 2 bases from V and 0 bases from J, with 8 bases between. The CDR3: CATSRYRDSNQPQHF. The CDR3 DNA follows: TGTGCCACCAGCAGATACCGGGATAGCAATCAGCCCCAGCATTTT.

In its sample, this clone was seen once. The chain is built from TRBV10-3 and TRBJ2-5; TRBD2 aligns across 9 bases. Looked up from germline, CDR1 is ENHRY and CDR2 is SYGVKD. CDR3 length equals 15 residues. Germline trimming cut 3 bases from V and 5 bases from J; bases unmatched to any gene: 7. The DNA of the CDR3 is TGTGCCATCAGTGACTCTCTAGCGGGGATGGAGACCCAGTACTTC. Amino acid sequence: CAISDSLAGMETQYF.

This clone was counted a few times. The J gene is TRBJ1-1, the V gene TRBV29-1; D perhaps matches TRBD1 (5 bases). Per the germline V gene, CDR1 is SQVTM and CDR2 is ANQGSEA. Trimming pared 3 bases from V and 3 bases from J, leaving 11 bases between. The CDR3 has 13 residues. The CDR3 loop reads CSVDGDSYTEAFF. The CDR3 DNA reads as TGCAGCGTTGATGGCGACAGCTACACTGAAGCTTTCTTT.

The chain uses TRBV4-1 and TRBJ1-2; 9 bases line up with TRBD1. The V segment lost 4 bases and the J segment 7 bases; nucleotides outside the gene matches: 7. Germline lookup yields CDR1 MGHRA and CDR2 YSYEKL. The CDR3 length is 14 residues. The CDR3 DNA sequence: TGCGCCAGCAGCCCCCTGTCGACAGGGGGTGGCTACACCTTC. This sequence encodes CASSPLSTGGGYTF.

The DNA for the CDR3 is TGTGCCATCAGTGAGTCTAGGGGGAGCAATCAGCCCCAGCATTTT. Its translation is CAISESRGSNQPQHF. The chain joins TRBV10-3 to TRBJ1-5; TRBD1 might be the D (6 bases). Germline V gene sequence: CDR1 ENHRY, CDR2 SYGVKD. There are 15 residues in the CDR3. V dropped 0 bases and J dropped 1 base, with 7 bases sitting between them.

The CDR3 DNA sequence: TGTGCCAGCAGTGACCTGACTAGCGGGGGGGCTTTCAATGAGCAGTTCTTC. Its protein is CASSDLTSGGAFNEQFF. The rearrangement joins TRBV25-1 to TRBJ2-1; 14 positions match TRBD2. The CDR3 spans 17 residues. J gave up 6 bases and V 3 bases, and 7 bases lay outside the gene matches. The germline V gene encodes CDR1 MGHDK and CDR2 SYGVNS.

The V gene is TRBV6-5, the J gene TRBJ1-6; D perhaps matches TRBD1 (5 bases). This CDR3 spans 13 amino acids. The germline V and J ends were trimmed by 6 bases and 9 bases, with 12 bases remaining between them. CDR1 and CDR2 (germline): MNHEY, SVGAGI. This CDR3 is CASREVGGSPLHF. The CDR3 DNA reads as TGTGCCAGCAGGGAAGTGGGGGGTTCACCCCTCCACTTT.

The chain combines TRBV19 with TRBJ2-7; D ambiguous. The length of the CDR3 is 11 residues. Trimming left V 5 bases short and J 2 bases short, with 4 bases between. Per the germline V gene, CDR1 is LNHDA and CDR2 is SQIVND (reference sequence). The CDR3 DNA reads TGTGCCAGTAGTTCCGCCTACGAGCAGTACTTC. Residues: CASSSAYEQYF.

The CDR3 reads CASSSTGGSGGEQFF. The CDR3 DNA reads as TGTGCCAGTAGTAGTACAGGGGGCAGCGGTGGTGAGCAGTTCTTC. The chain carries TRBV19 and TRBJ2-1; 9 nucleotides align to TRBD1. The CDR3 loop spans 15 amino acids. Germline lookup yields CDR1 LNHDA and CDR2 SQIVND (reference sequence). V lost 4 bases, J lost 9 bases, and 10 bases stayed unmatched.

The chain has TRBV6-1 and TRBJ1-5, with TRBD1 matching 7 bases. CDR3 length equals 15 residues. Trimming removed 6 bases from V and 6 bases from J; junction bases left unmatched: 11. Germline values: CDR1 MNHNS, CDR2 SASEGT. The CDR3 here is CASRNTGDWVQPQHF. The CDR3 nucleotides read TGTGCCAGCAGAAACACAGGGGATTGGGTTCAGCCCCAGCATTTT.

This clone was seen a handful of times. The CDR3 region is CASSTGRTNEKLFF. The DNA of the CDR3 is TGTGCCAGCAGTACAGGGAGAACAAATGAAAAACTGTTTTTT. The chain links TRBV5-6 to TRBJ1-4; TRBD1 is a possible D gene (6 bases). Germline V lookup: CDR1 SGHDT, CDR2 YYEEEE. The CDR3 extends over 14 amino acids. V dropped 5 bases and J dropped 5 bases, with 13 bases sitting between them. Full variable domain (outside the CDR3, taken from reference TRBV5-6 and TRBJ1-4): DAGVTQSPTHLIKTRGQQVTLRCSPKSGHDTVSWYQQALGQGPQFIFQYYEEEERQRGNFPDRFSGHQFPNYSSELNVNALLLGDSALYLCASSTGRTNEKLFFGSGTQLSVL.

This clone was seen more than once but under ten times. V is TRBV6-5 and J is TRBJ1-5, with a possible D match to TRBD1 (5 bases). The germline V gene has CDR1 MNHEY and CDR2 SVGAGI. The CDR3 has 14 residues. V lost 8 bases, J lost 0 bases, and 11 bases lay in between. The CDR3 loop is CASSRGDSNQPQHF. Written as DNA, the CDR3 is TGTGCCAGCTCTCGGGGGGATAGCAATCAGCCCCAGCATTTT.

For the CDR3, the DNA is TGCGCCAGCAGCCAAGATGAGGGGACTTTTGGGGAAAAACTGTTTTTT. Amino acid sequence: CASSQDEGTFGEKLFF. This chain connects TRBV4-3 to TRBJ1-4; D might be TRBD1 (5 bases). The V gene lost 0 bases and the J gene lost 8 bases, with 16 bases spanning the gap. There are 16 residues in the CDR3. Germline CDR1 reads LGHNA; CDR2 reads YSLEER.

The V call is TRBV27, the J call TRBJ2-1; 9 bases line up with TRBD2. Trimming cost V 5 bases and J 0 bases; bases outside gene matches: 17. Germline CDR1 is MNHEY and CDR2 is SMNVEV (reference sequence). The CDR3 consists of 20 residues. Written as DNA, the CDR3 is TGTGCCAGCAGTCCCTCCTGGACTAGCGCGGACGGGGGCTCCTACAATGAGCAGTTCTTC. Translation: CASSPSWTSADGGSYNEQFF.

The CDR3 sequence is CATGTGINSPLHF. CDR3 coding DNA: TGTGCCACCGGGACAGGGATCAATTCACCCCTCCACTTT. J is TRBJ1-6 and V is TRBV5-4; 9 bases line up with TRBD1. The CDR3 spans 13 residues. From germline, CDR1 is SGHNT and CDR2 YYREEE (reference sequence). V was clipped by 9 bases and J by 7 bases; unmatched bases: 5. Full variable domain (remainder filled in from reference TRBV5-4 and TRBJ1-6): ETGVTQSPTHLIKTRGQQVTLRCSSQSGHNTVSWYQQALGQGPQFIFQYYREEENGRGNFPPRFSGLQFPNYSSELNVNALELDDSALYLCATGTGINSPLHFGNGTRLTVT.

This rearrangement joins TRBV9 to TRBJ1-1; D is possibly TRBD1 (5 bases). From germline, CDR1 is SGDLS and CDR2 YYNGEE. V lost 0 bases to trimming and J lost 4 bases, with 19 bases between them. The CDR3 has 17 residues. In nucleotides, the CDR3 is TGTGCCAGCAGCGTAGGAGTCGGGGGAGGGGTAGGCACTGAAGCTTTCTTT. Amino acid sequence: CASSVGVGGGVGTEAFF.